These 16 T cell receptor beta chains were sequenced from one sample in a study of T cells in narcolepsy. Data came from immunoSEQ multiplex PCR; TCRdb stores just in-frame clones and leaves some out. The data show about 32,000 clones, 70% to 80% seen once. The sequencing sample was made of CD45RA- memory CD4+ T cells from PBMCs. The receptor set was obtained from a human donor with narcolepsy.

The rearrangement uses TRBV20-1 and TRBJ2-3, with D unclear. CDR1 DFQATT and CDR2 SNEGSKA come from the germline V gene (reference sequence). Trimming removed 3 bases at V and 14 bases at J, with 15 bases between. CDR3 size: 11 residues. This CDR3 is CSASRGVSRYF. The DNA of the CDR3 is TGCAGTGCTAGTAGAGGAGTGTCTCGGTATTTT.

V gene TRBV2 combines with J gene TRBJ2-1; perhaps TRBD1 as D (5 bases). CDR3 size: 14 residues. Germline V lookup: CDR1 SNHLY, CDR2 FYNNEI. V lost 2 bases to trimming and J lost 10 bases, with 15 bases between them. For the CDR3, the DNA is TGTGCCAGCAGTGAACAGGGTCCTACAATGGAGCAGTTCTTC. Amino acids: CASSEQGPTMEQFF.

The CDR3 sequence is CASSLIVGETQYF. For the CDR3, the DNA is TGTGCCAGCAGCTTGATTGTTGGAGAGACCCAGTACTTC. The chain links TRBV7-8 to TRBJ2-5; D gene ambiguous. Trimming removed 3 bases from V and 4 bases from J, with 9 bases in between. The CDR3 loop spans 13 amino acids. Germline V gives CDR1 SGHVS, CDR2 FQNEAQ.

The chain uses TRBV2 and TRBJ2-7; D may be TRBD2 (6 bases). The CDR3 has 14 residues. Germline V gives CDR1 SNHLY, CDR2 FYNNEI. Trimming took off 7 bases at V and 5 bases at J, with 18 bases between the two ends. The CDR3 loop reads CASKVMEGTNEQYF. CDR3 in DNA: TGTGCCAGCAAGGTTATGGAGGGCACCAACGAGCAGTACTTC.

This rearrangement joins TRBV28 to TRBJ1-1, with unresolved D. CDR1 is MDHEN, CDR2 SYDVKM, per germline. The CDR3 has 14 residues. V was trimmed by 8 bases and J by 0 bases, leaving 13 bases between them. CDR3 in amino acids: CASVQGRMNTEAFF. The CDR3 DNA follows: TGTGCCAGCGTCCAAGGACGAATGAACACTGAAGCTTTCTTT.

In its sample, this clone was seen once. The genes are TRBV21-1 and TRBJ2-3; TRBD2, the table's D call, lacks a check against the DNA. TRBV21-1 is a recognized pseudogene. The CDR3 consists of 15 residues. The CDR3 here is CASISASGAGDTQYF. For the CDR3, the DNA is TGTGCCAGCATCTCCGCTAGCGGGGCCGGCGATACGCAGTATTTT.

The V gene is TRBV6-5, the J gene TRBJ2-7; possibly TRBD1 or TRBD2 for D (5 bases each). Germline V gene data show CDR1 as MNHEY and CDR2 as SVGAGI. V lost 1 base, J lost 2 bases, and 12 bases lay in between. The CDR3 has 15 amino acids. The CDR3 DNA reads TGTGCCAGCAGTTACTTCCGGGACGGACCCTACGAGCAGTACTTC. Residues: CASSYFRDGPYEQYF.

The chain joins TRBV7-2 to TRBJ1-5, with D tentatively TRBD1 (5 bases). Per germline, CDR1 SGHTA and CDR2 FQGNSA. The CDR3 loop spans 13 amino acids. Trimming left V 5 bases short and J 4 bases short, with 9 bases between. The CDR3 protein is CASSPTVNQPQHF. CDR3 bases: TGTGCCAGCAGCCCGACAGTTAATCAGCCCCAGCATTTT.

The chain combines TRBV19 with TRBJ1-1; TRBD1 agrees at 11 bases. CDR3 length equals 14 residues. V gave up 7 bases and J gave up 3 bases; unmatched junction bases: 4. The V gene's germline CDR1 is LNHDA and CDR2 SQIVND (reference sequence). The chain's CDR3 is CASIQDRGHTEAFF. In nucleotides, the CDR3 is TGTGCCAGTATTCAGGACAGGGGGCACACTGAAGCTTTCTTT.

This chain uses TRBV6-4 with TRBJ2-6, with TRBD1 as a possible D gene (5 bases). The CDR3 contains 16 residues. The V end was cut by 2 bases, the J end by 0 bases, with 8 bases between. Germline CDR1 MRHNA, CDR2 SNTAGT. The DNA for the CDR3 is TGTGCCAGCAGTGACGGACATCACTCTGGGGCCAACGTCCTGACTTTC. This sequence encodes CASSDGHHSGANVLTF.

The V gene is TRBV29-1, the J gene TRBJ1-5, with unresolved D. The germline V gene has CDR1 SQVTM and CDR2 ANQGSEA. CDR3 length: 13 residues. The V and J ends lost 4 bases and 6 bases respectively, with 13 bases between them. The CDR3 DNA follows: TGCAGCGTTGTGTCCATTCTCGGTCAGCCCCAGCATTTT. Translated, it gives CSVVSILGQPQHF. The full variable domain, completed using reference TRBV29-1 and TRBJ1-5, is SAVISQKPSRDICQRGTSLTIQCQVDSQVTMMFWYRQQPGQSLTLIATANQGSEATYESGFVIDKFPISRPNLTFSTLTVSNMSPEDSSIYLCSVVSILGQPQHFGDGTRLSIL.

This rearrangement joins TRBV19 to TRBJ2-5; possibly TRBD2 for D (6 bases). V was pared by 8 bases and J by 5 bases, with 15 bases between. Germline V lookup: CDR1 LNHDA, CDR2 SQIVND (reference sequence). The CDR3 consists of 13 residues. CDR3 coding DNA: TGTGCCAGTGGACGGGGGTTACGGGAGACCCAGTACTTC. This sequence encodes CASGRGLRETQYF.

The chain employs TRBV7-9 and TRBJ2-7; 8 bases align to TRBD2. This CDR3 spans 15 amino acids. The V segment lost 5 bases and the J segment 1 base; nucleotides outside the gene matches: 7. Germline CDR1 is SEHNR and CDR2 is FQNEAQ (reference sequence). CDR3 DNA: TGTGCCAGCAGCCTAAGCGGGAGTGGGTCCTACGAGCAGTACTTC. Translated, it gives CASSLSGSGSYEQYF.

For this clone: This same CDR3 is encoded by further DNA sequences in the sample. The CDR3 protein is CAWSGGPNEKLFF. The CDR3 bases are TGTGCCTGGAGTGGAGGGCCTAATGAAAAACTGTTTTTT. This sequence joins TRBV30 and TRBJ1-4, with D uncertain. The CDR3 runs 13 residues. Germline CDR1 is GTSNPN and CDR2 is SVGIG (reference sequence). Trimming took 1 base from V and 3 from J, leaving 6 bases between them.

This clone has just one count. The chain has TRBV11-2 and TRBJ2-5, with TRBD2 matching 8 bases. The V and J ends lost 7 bases and 4 bases, in that order; junction bases with no gene match: 5. CDR1 is SGHAT and CDR2 is FQNNGV in the germline V gene. This CDR3 is built from 13 residues. The CDR3 DNA reads TGTGCCAGCACCCCACGGGGGGGAGAGACCCAGTACTTC. Its translation: CASTPRGGETQYF.

This sequence joins TRBV5-1 and TRBJ2-5; D is ambiguous. Germline V gives CDR1 SGHRS, CDR2 YFSETQ. This CDR3 has 14 residues. V was shortened by 3 bases and J by 1 base, with 10 bases between the two germline ends. CDR3 protein: CASSSTDGQETQYF. The CDR3 DNA reads TGCGCCAGCAGCTCAACGGACGGCCAAGAGACCCAGTACTTC.